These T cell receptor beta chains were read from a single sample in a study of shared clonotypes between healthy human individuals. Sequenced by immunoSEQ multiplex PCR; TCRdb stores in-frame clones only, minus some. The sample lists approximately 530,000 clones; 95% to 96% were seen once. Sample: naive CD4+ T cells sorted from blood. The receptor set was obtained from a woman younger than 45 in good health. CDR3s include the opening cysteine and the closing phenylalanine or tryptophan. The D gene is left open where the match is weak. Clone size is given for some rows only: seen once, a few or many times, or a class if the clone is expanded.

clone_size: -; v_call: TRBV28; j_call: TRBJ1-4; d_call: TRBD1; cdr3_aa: CASGDRERGEKLFF; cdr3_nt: TGTGCCAGCGGAGACAGGGAACGCGGTGAAAAACTGTTTTTT
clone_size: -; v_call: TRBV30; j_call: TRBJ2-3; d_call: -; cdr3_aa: CAWARGKSTDTQYF; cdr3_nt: TGTGCCTGGGCTCGGGGGAAAAGCACAGATACGCAGTATTTT
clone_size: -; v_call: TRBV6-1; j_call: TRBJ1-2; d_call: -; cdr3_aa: CASRGVGTYGYTF; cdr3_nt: TGTGCCAGCAGGGGGGTAGGAACCTATGGCTACACCTTC
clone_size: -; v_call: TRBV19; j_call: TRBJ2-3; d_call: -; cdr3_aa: CASSPRLGTRHGTDTQYF; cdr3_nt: TGTGCCAGTAGTCCCCGGCTCGGGACCCGACATGGAACAGATACGCAGTATTTT
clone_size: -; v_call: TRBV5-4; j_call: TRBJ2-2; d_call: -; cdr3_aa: CASRRQGITSELFF; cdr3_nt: TGTGCCAGCAGGCGTCAGGGGATTACCTCCGAGCTGTTTTTT
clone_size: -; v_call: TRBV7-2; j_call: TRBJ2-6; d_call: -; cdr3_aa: CASSLDHSGANVLTF; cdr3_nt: TGTGCCAGCAGCTTAGACCACTCTGGGGCCAACGTCCTGACTTTC
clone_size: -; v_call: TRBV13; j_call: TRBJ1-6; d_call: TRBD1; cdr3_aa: CASSQGQKSSYNSPLHF; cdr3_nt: TGTGCCAGCAGCCAGGGACAGAAAAGCTCCTATAATTCACCCCTCCACTTT
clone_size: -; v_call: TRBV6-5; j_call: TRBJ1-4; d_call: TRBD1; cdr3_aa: CASRDRGGEKLFF; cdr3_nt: TGTGCCAGCCGGGACAGGGGAGGTGAAAAACTGTTTTTT
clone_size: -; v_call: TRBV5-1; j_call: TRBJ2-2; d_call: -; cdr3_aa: CASSFQGHSTGELFF; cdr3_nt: TGCGCCAGCAGCTTTCAAGGACACTCCACCGGGGAGCTGTTTTTT
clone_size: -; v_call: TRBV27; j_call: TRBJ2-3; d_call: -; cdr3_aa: CASSLGSGVGDTQYF; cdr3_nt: TGTGCCAGCAGTTTGGGTAGCGGCGTCGGAGATACGCAGTATTTT
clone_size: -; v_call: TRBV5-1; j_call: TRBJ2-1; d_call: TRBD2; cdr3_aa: CASSQPPGLPYNEQFF; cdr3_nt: TGCGCCAGCAGCCAACCCCCGGGACTACCCTACAATGAGCAGTTCTTC
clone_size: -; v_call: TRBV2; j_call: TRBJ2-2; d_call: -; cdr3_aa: CASSFNLGLTGELFF; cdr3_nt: TGTGCCAGCAGTTTTAATCTGGGCCTCACCGGGGAGCTGTTTTTT
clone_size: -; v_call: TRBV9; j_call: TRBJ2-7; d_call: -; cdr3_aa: CASIRTVSYEQYF; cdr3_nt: TGTGCCAGCATCAGGACAGTCTCCTACGAGCAGTACTTC
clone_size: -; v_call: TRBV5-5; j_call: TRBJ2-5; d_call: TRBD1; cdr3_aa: CASSLQGDRWETQYF; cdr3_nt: TGTGCCAGCAGCCTTCAGGGGGACAGGTGGGAGACCCAGTACTTC
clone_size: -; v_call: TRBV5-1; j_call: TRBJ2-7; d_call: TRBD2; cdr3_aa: CASSLAPSGSYEQYF; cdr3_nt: TGCGCCAGCAGCTTGGCACCTAGCGGGAGCTACGAGCAGTACTTC
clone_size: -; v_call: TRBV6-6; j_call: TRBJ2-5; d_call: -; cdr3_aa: CASGGGAGETQYF; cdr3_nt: TGTGCCAGCGGAGGGGGCGCGGGTGAGACCCAGTACTTC
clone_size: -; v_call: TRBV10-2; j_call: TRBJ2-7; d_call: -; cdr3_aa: CASSDPSYEQYF; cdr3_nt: TGCGCCAGCAGTGACCCCTCCTACGAGCAGTACTTC
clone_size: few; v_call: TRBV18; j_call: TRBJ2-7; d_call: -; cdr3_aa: CASSPRDGTYEQYF; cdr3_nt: TGTGCCAGCTCACCCCGGGACGGGACCTACGAGCAGTACTTC
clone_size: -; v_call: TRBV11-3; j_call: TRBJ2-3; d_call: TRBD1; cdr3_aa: CASSLVGRGPDTQYF; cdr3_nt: TGTGCCAGCAGCTTAGTCGGCAGGGGGCCAGATACGCAGTATTTT
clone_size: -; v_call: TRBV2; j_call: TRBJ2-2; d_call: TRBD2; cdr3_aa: CASSPPGGLPNTGELFF; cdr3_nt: TGTGCCAGCAGTCCCCCGGGGGGACTACCTAACACCGGGGAGCTGTTTTTT